This T cell receptor beta chain comes out of a study of blood T cell repertoires in COVID-19. TCRdb's table, derived via immunoSEQ multiplex PCR, lists solely in-frame clones and lacks some. The table has more than 200,000 clones, approximately 86% seen once. Germline V gene lookup returns CDR1 LGHDT and CDR2 YNNKEL (reference sequence). Unmatched junction bases numbered 3, after V lost 2 bases and J lost 1 base. The CDR3 totals 15 residues. Sequencing input: peripheral blood. The J gene is TRBJ2-5, the V gene TRBV3-1 (or the pseudogene TRBV3-2); TRBD2 matches at 8 bases. The sequence derives from a woman aged 55 to 70 with COVID-19, enrolled during active disease. The CDR3 DNA follows: TGTGCCAGCAGCCAAATCGGGACTAGCCAAGAGACCCAGTACTTC. Translating it yields CASSQIGTSQETQYF.